The 8 T cell receptor beta chains in this list originate from one sample, sequenced in a study of T-cell reconstitution after alpha-beta-depleted transplantation in children (dated by TCRdb to the mid-2010s). Receptor libraries were prepared by PCR. The data were produced on an Illumina HiSeq 2500. TCR libraries were prepared with molecular barcoding, using unique molecular identifiers to normalize TCRbeta repertoire quantification. TCRdb redid the processing of the public reads, applying fastp at Q25 and MiXCR, and retained in-frame beta chains. Each CDR3 protein gets just one entry, which takes the most common genes and DNA from the rows behind it. The sample has approximately 250,000 distinct CDR3 sequences on record, around 8.9% of them singletons. The ten largest clones take up 5.1% of the sample. The starting material was PBMCs from the stem cell graft donor, obtained from the stem cell graft. The receptors were sampled from a human donor who donated a stem cell graft to a child with SCID.

This clonotype was observed at least ten times. This chain links TRBV5-1 with TRBJ2-1; D may be TRBD1 (6 bases). There are 16 residues in the CDR3. V was trimmed by 4 bases and J by 1 base, leaving 15 bases between them. CDR1 and CDR2 (germline): SGHRS, YFSETQ. CDR3 amino acids: CASSQTGLRSYNEQFF. The CDR3 nucleotides are TGCGCCAGCAGCCAGACAGGTTTACGGTCCTACAATGAGCAGTTCTTC.

Many counts were recorded for this clonotype. The chain joins TRBV5-1 to TRBJ1-1; D remains ambiguous. The CDR3 spans 15 residues. V was clipped by 0 bases and J by 0 bases, with 9 bases between them. Per the germline V gene, CDR1 is SGHRS and CDR2 is YFSETQ. The CDR3 coding sequence is TGCGCCAGCAGCTTGGTACTGGGTATGAACACTGAAGCTTTCTTT. This translates into CASSLVLGMNTEAFF.

The rearrangement links TRBV5-5 to TRBJ1-1, with D perhaps TRBD1 (5 bases). V lost 4 bases and J lost 0, with 13 bases in between. The length of the CDR3 is 15 residues. Germline V gene lookup returns CDR1 SGHKS and CDR2 YYEKEE (reference sequence). The CDR3 DNA sequence: TGTGCCAGCAGCCCCCCCGGGGCGATGAACACTGAAGCTTTCTTT. It yields the protein CASSPPGAMNTEAFF.

Ten or more counts support this clonotype. Here the CDR3 DNA reads TGTGCCAGCAGCAAGGGACAGAACTATGGCTACACCTTC. Translated: CASSKGQNYGYTF. The gene calls are TRBV5-6 and TRBJ1-2, with 7 nucleotides matching TRBD1. The germline V gene has CDR1 SGHDT and CDR2 YYEEEE. V dropped 4 bases and J dropped 2; count of bases not matched to a gene: 2. The CDR3 runs 13 residues.

The J gene is TRBJ2-5, the V gene TRBV12-3 or TRBV12-4, with D uncertain. The V end was cut by 3 bases, the J end by 3 bases, with 5 bases between. The CDR3 is 12 amino acids. CDR3 in DNA: TGTGCCAGCAGTTTTCCCGAAGAGACCCAGTACTTC. Its translation: CASSFPEETQYF.

This clonotype was detected many times. J is TRBJ2-1 and V is TRBV9, with a tentative D call TRBD1 (8 bases). CDR3 length: 13 residues. Germline CDR1 and CDR2: SGDLS and YYNGEE. Trimming left V 3 bases short and J 10 bases short, with 14 bases between. This CDR3 reads CASSAYRGGEQFF. CDR3 sequence (DNA): TGTGCCAGCAGCGCATACAGGGGGGGAGAGCAGTTCTTC.

This clonotype was seen at least ten times. The rearrangement links TRBV10-3 to TRBJ2-3; a possible D gene is TRBD2 (5 bases). The CDR3 contains 14 residues. V lost 7 bases and J 0 bases, leaving 11 bases between the germline ends. Per the germline V gene, CDR1 is ENHRY and CDR2 is SYGVKD. The CDR3 sequence is CAINLGLSTDTQYF. The CDR3 region has the DNA TGTGCCATCAACCTCGGACTGAGCACAGATACGCAGTATTTT.

This clonotype was counted many times. CDR3 region: CASSQFLGGWRDREFYGYTF. In nucleotides, the CDR3 is TGTGCCAGCAGTCAATTCCTTGGGGGCTGGCGGGACAGGGAGTTTTATGGCTACACCTTC. The V call is TRBV12-3 or TRBV12-4, the J call TRBJ1-2; 9 bases agree with TRBD1. Losses at the gene ends were 5 bases for V and 5 bases for J; bases not matched to a gene: 24. The CDR3 is made up of 20 amino acids.